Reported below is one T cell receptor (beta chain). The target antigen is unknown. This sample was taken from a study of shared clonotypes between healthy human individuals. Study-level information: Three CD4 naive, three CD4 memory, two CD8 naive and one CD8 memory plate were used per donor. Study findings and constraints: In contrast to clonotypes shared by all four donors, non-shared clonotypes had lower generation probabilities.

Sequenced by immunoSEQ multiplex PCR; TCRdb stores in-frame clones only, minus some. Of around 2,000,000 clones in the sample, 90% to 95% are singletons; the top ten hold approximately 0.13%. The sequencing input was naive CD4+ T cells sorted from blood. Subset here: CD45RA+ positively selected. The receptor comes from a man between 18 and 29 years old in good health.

CDR3 residues: CASREGPYGYTF. The CDR3 DNA reads TGTGCCAGCAGGGAAGGGCCCTATGGCTACACCTTC. This chain joins TRBV25-1 and TRBJ1-2, with D unresolved. The CDR3 consists of 12 residues. V dropped 6 bases and J dropped 4 bases, with 9 bases sitting between them. Germline V gene sequence: CDR1 MGHDK, CDR2 SYGVNS.